This TCR beta chain was identified during a study of beta chain features in type 1 diabetes. Study-level findings and limits: PCR, the amplification step, might favor shorter templates, equally in patients and controls.

Expressed TCRB transcripts were sequenced because the entire RNA isolate underwent reverse transcription. Some 3.6 million reads on average were seen across naive, central memory and regulatory T cell samples. Only in-frame clones appear in the TCRdb table, and some are missing; sequencing was by immunoSEQ multiplex PCR. Of 200,000 to 250,000 clones in the sample, 55% to 70% are singletons; the top ten hold roughly 0.048%. Of note for this clone: Its antigen is currently unknown.

This clonotype was obtained from a young man in good health. Input material: naive CD4+ T cells from blood.

The CDR3 DNA reads TGTGCCAGCAATAGGGGGCGGAGCTCCTACAATGAGCAGTTCTTC. It encodes CASNRGRSSYNEQFF. The chain links TRBV7-9 to TRBJ2-1; TRBD1 matches 7 bases. Germline CDR1 is SEHNR and CDR2 is FQNEAQ (reference sequence). With 7 bases clipped from V and 0 bases from J, the junction kept 6 bases outside the gene matches. There are 15 residues in the CDR3.